These T cell receptor beta chains were read from a single sample in a study of control samples from healthy donors and cancer patients. The data were produced by immunoSEQ multiplex PCR, yet TCRdb's version contains in-frame clones alone and is incomplete. The sample lists approximately 94,000 clones, approximately 93% occurring once. The sample consisted of blood. The receptor source for this set is a woman in her thirties in good health. The CDR3 runs from the conserved cysteine through the conserved F or W. The D gene is left open where the match is weak. Clone size is stated in some rows and not others, as once, few, many or a class when expanded.

V gene: TRBV27
J gene: TRBJ1-1
D gene: NA
clone size: NA
CDR3 DNA: TGTGCCAGCAGAGATAGAACCGGGAGGACTGAAGCTTTCTTT
CDR3 protein: CASRDRTGRTEAFF

V gene: TRBV2
J gene: TRBJ1-1
D gene: TRBD1
clone size: NA
CDR3 DNA: TGTGCCAGCAGGGCACGACAGGGGGCGCGTACTGAAGCTTTCTTT
CDR3 protein: CASRARQGARTEAFF

V gene: TRBV28
J gene: TRBJ2-2
D gene: TRBD2
clone size: NA
CDR3 DNA: TGTGCCAGCAGTTTGGGGGGGGCGAACACCGGGGAGCTGTTTTTT
CDR3 protein: CASSLGGANTGELFF

V gene: TRBV7-8
J gene: TRBJ2-1
D gene: TRBD2
clone size: NA
CDR3 DNA: TGTGCCAGCAGCTCCTTCACCGGGAGGGCTTACAATGAGCAGTTCTTC
CDR3 protein: CASSSFTGRAYNEQFF

V gene: TRBV30
J gene: TRBJ1-1
D gene: NA
clone size: NA
CDR3 DNA: TGTGCCTGGAGTCCCGCCGGGGGGAGCACTGAAGCTTTCTTT
CDR3 protein: CAWSPAGGSTEAFF

V gene: TRBV14
J gene: TRBJ2-7
D gene: NA
clone size: NA
CDR3 DNA: TGTGCCAGCAGCCGACAGGCCTCCTACGAGCAGTACTTC
CDR3 protein: CASSRQASYEQYF

V gene: TRBV10-3
J gene: TRBJ1-5
D gene: NA
clone size: NA
CDR3 DNA: TGTGCCATCAGTGGGGCTCAGGGGATCAGCAATCAGCCCCAGCATTTT
CDR3 protein: CAISGAQGISNQPQHF

V gene: TRBV27
J gene: TRBJ2-1
D gene: NA
clone size: NA
CDR3 DNA: TGTGCCAGCACCCCAGGGGACCCTATTTACAATGAGCAGTTCTTC
CDR3 protein: CASTPGDPIYNEQFF

V gene: TRBV28
J gene: TRBJ1-1
D gene: NA
clone size: NA
CDR3 DNA: TGTGCCAGCAGTCCCGCGCTGGGTCGGACCACTGAAGCTTTCTTT
CDR3 protein: CASSPALGRTTEAFF

V gene: TRBV3-1/TRBV3-2
J gene: TRBJ2-2
D gene: NA
clone size: NA
CDR3 DNA: TGTGCCAGCAGCCAAGTATCCTCCGGGGAGCTGTTTTTT
CDR3 protein: CASSQVSSGELFF

V gene: TRBV14
J gene: TRBJ2-7
D gene: NA
clone size: NA
CDR3 DNA: TGTGCCAGCAGCCAAGATGAGGGTTCCTACTACGAGCAGTACTTC
CDR3 protein: CASSQDEGSYYEQYF

V gene: TRBV19
J gene: TRBJ1-1
D gene: TRBD1
clone size: NA
CDR3 DNA: TGTGCCAGTAGTACACAGGGGGCGGGTACTGAAGCTTTCTTT
CDR3 protein: CASSTQGAGTEAFF

V gene: TRBV6-4
J gene: TRBJ1-2
D gene: NA
clone size: NA
CDR3 DNA: TGTGCCAGCAGTGACTCGCCAGGAGCTAACTATGGCTACACCTTC
CDR3 protein: CASSDSPGANYGYTF

V gene: TRBV19
J gene: TRBJ1-1
D gene: NA
clone size: NA
CDR3 DNA: TGTGCCAGTAGTAAGAATAAGGGGAACACTGAAGCTTTCTTT
CDR3 protein: CASSKNKGNTEAFF

V gene: TRBV29-1
J gene: TRBJ1-1
D gene: NA
clone size: NA
CDR3 DNA: TGCAGCGTGAGGGGGAAGGCTGGGCTGAACACTGAAGCTTTCTTT
CDR3 protein: CSVRGKAGLNTEAFF

V gene: TRBV7-2
J gene: TRBJ1-6
D gene: NA
clone size: NA
CDR3 DNA: TGTGCCAGCAGCTTGGGCAGGGGCACGAATTCACCCCTCCACTTT
CDR3 protein: CASSLGRGTNSPLHF

V gene: TRBV10-2
J gene: TRBJ2-3
D gene: NA
clone size: NA
CDR3 DNA: TGCGCCAGCAGTGAGTTCGTGACACACTCCACAGATACGCAGTATTTT
CDR3 protein: CASSEFVTHSTDTQYF

V gene: TRBV7-2
J gene: TRBJ2-7
D gene: NA
clone size: NA
CDR3 DNA: TGTGCCAGCAGCTTATTTGACTACGAGCAGTACTTC
CDR3 protein: CASSLFDYEQYF

V gene: TRBV2
J gene: TRBJ1-1
D gene: TRBD1
clone size: NA
CDR3 DNA: TGTGCCAGCAGCGCACAGGGGGCTAGTGGCACTGAAGCTTTCTTT
CDR3 protein: CASSAQGASGTEAFF

V gene: TRBV3-1/TRBV3-2
J gene: TRBJ1-5
D gene: NA
clone size: NA
CDR3 DNA: TGTGCCAGCAGCCAAGGGGGGGCAGGATCTGTTTGGGACAATCAGCCCCAGCATTTT
CDR3 protein: CASSQGGAGSVWDNQPQHF

V gene: TRBV6-5
J gene: TRBJ1-1
D gene: NA
clone size: NA
CDR3 DNA: TGTGCCAGCAGTTCAGACAGAGCAAAAGCTTTCTTT
CDR3 protein: CASSSDRAKAFF

V gene: TRBV28
J gene: TRBJ2-5
D gene: NA
clone size: once
CDR3 DNA: TGTGCCAGCAACCCCCGGGGCGAGACCCAGTACTTC
CDR3 protein: CASNPRGETQYF

V gene: TRBV11-3
J gene: TRBJ2-1
D gene: NA
clone size: NA
CDR3 DNA: TGTGCCAGCAGCTCGGGACCAAACAATGAGCAGTTCTTC
CDR3 protein: CASSSGPNNEQFF

V gene: TRBV10-3
J gene: TRBJ2-7
D gene: NA
clone size: NA
CDR3 DNA: TGTGCCATCAGGGGGGACAAAGCCTACGAGCAGTACTTC
CDR3 protein: CAIRGDKAYEQYF

V gene: TRBV7-3
J gene: TRBJ2-1
D gene: TRBD2
clone size: NA
CDR3 DNA: TGTGCCAGCAGCTTTGGAGCGGGGGGGCGTGAGCAGTTCTTC
CDR3 protein: CASSFGAGGREQFF

V gene: TRBV6-4
J gene: TRBJ2-3
D gene: NA
clone size: NA
CDR3 DNA: TGTGCCAGCAGTGTCGACATAGGTGGCACAGATACGCAGTATTTT
CDR3 protein: CASSVDIGGTDTQYF

V gene: TRBV27
J gene: TRBJ1-2
D gene: NA
clone size: NA
CDR3 DNA: TGTGCCAGCAGGAGCGACGGAACTGCTAACTATGGCTACACCTTC
CDR3 protein: CASRSDGTANYGYTF

V gene: TRBV24-1
J gene: TRBJ2-3
D gene: NA
clone size: NA
CDR3 DNA: TGTGCCACCAGTGACTATGGGACAACCAGCACAGATACGCAGTATTTT
CDR3 protein: CATSDYGTTSTDTQYF

V gene: TRBV18
J gene: TRBJ1-1
D gene: TRBD1
clone size: NA
CDR3 DNA: TGTGCCAGCTCACTACAGGGGGAGAACACTGAAGCTTTCTTT
CDR3 protein: CASSLQGENTEAFF

V gene: TRBV19
J gene: TRBJ2-7
D gene: NA
clone size: NA
CDR3 DNA: TGTGCCAGTAGTACGGGCCATATGGGGCCGTCCTACGAGCAGTACTTC
CDR3 protein: CASSTGHMGPSYEQYF

V gene: TRBV18
J gene: TRBJ1-1
D gene: NA
clone size: NA
CDR3 DNA: TGTGCCAGCTCCGCACCGGGACACTGGAACACTGAAGCTTTCTTT
CDR3 protein: CASSAPGHWNTEAFF

V gene: TRBV19
J gene: TRBJ1-3
D gene: NA
clone size: NA
CDR3 DNA: TGTGCCAGTAGTATCGACAGAGGAAACACCATATATTTT
CDR3 protein: CASSIDRGNTIYF

V gene: TRBV3-1/TRBV3-2
J gene: TRBJ2-6
D gene: NA
clone size: NA
CDR3 DNA: TGTGCCAGCAGCCACTCTGGGGCCAACGTCCTGACTTTC
CDR3 protein: CASSHSGANVLTF

V gene: TRBV18
J gene: TRBJ1-2
D gene: NA
clone size: once
CDR3 DNA: TGTGCCAGCTCATCACCTAACCCCAGGGCTAACTATGGCTACACCTTC
CDR3 protein: CASSSPNPRANYGYTF

V gene: TRBV4-1
J gene: TRBJ2-2
D gene: TRBD1
clone size: NA
CDR3 DNA: TGCGCCCCCCAGGGGGCCCCGAACACCGGGGAGCTGTTTTTT
CDR3 protein: CAPQGAPNTGELFF

V gene: TRBV19
J gene: TRBJ1-2
D gene: TRBD1
clone size: NA
CDR3 DNA: TGTGCCAGCCTTCGACAGGGGGCAGGCTATGGCTACACCTTC
CDR3 protein: CASLRQGAGYGYTF

V gene: TRBV3-1/TRBV3-2
J gene: TRBJ1-2
D gene: NA
clone size: NA
CDR3 DNA: TGTGCCAGCAGCCAAGACTATGGCTACACCTTC
CDR3 protein: CASSQDYGYTF